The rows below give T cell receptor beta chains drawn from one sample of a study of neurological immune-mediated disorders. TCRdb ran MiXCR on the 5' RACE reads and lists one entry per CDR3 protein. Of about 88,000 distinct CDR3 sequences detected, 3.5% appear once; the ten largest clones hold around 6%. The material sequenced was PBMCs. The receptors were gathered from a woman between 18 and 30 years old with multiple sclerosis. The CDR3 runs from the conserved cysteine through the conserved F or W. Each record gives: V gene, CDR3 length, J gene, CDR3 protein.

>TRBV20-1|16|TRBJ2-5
CSARDVAGESRETQYF
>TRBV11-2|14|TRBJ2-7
CASSQMGQDYEQYF
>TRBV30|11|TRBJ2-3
CAWSVPDTQYF
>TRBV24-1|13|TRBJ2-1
CATSGSFTNEQFF
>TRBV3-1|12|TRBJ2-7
CASSQGFREQYF
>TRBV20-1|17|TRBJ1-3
CSARGAGAIGSGNTIYF
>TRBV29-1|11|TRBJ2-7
CSVVRGSEQYF
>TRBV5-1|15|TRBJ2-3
CASSPDPTSTDTQYF
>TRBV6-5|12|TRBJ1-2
CASSPYGYGYTF
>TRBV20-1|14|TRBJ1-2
CSARDRQQTYGYTF
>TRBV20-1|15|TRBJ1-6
CSAQTRDRVDSPLHF
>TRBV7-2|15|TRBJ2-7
CASSLEAGGFYEQYF
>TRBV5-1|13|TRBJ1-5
CASRTDLNQPQHF
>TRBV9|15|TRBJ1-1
CASSARAVMNTEAFF
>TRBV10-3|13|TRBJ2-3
CAIKGTSTDTQYF
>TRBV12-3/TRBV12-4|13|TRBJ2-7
CASSLVRGNEQYF
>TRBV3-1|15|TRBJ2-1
CASSQEVLTYNEQFF
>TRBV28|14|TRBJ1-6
CASSFPGVNSPLHF
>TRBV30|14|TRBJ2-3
CALNVAGVIDTQYF
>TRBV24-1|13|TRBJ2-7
CATSDSNTYEQYF
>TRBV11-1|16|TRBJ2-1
CASSLGPSGGSYEQFF
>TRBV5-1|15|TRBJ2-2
CASTLGQGNPGELFF
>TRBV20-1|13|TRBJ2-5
CSANQGEQETQYF
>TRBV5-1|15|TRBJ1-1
CASSDYRTADTEAFF
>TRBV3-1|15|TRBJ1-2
CASSQDLGQNYGYTF
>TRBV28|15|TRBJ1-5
CASSPPTHGNQPQHF
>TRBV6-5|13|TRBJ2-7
CASSPSPIYEQYF
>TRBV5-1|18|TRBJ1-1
CASSPHAGEPMWNTEAFF
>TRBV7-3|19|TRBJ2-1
CASSRDPRLQGSSYNEQFF
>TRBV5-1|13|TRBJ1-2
CASGRTPNYGYTF
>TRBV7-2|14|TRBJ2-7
CASSLGEAPYEQYF
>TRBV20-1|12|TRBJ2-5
CSAGLVKETQYF
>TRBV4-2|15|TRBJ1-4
CASSLDRRINEKLFF
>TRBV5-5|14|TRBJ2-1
CASSRPTGWDEQFF
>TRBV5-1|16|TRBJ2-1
CASSLEFSGRANEQFF
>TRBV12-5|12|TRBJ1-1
CASGSTTRIAFF
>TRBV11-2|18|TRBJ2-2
CASSLEVAGPGGTGELFF
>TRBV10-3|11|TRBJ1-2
CAISESEGYTF
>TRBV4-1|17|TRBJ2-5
CASSQDRGGVYQETQYF
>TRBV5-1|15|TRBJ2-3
CASGTSGSSTDTQYF
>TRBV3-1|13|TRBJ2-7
CASSLDRSYEQYF
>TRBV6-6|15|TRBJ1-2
CASRYTRQGNYGYTF
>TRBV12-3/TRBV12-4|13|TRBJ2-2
CATKPRGTGELFF
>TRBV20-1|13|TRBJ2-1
CSAVGSSYNEQFF
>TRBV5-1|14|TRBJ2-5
CASKIAGLQETQYF
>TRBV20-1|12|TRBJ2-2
CSARGNTGELFF
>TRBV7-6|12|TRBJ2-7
CASSFPSGEQYF
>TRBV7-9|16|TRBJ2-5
CASSESGTGGWETQYF
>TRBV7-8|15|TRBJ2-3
CASSFRDFSTDTQYF
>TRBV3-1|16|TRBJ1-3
CASSPPAGASGNTIYF